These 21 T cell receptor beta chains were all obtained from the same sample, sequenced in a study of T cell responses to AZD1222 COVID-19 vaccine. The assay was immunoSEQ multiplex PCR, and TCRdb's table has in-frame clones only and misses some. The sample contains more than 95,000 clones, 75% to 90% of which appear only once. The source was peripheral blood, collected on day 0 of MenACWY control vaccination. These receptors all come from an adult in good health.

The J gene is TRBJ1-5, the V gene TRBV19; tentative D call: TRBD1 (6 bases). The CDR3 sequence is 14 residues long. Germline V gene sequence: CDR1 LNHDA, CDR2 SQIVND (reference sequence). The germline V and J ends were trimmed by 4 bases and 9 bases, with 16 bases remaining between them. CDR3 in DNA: TGTGCCAGTAGTACGGTGGCAGGGACAAGGCCCCAGCATTTT. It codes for CASSTVAGTRPQHF.

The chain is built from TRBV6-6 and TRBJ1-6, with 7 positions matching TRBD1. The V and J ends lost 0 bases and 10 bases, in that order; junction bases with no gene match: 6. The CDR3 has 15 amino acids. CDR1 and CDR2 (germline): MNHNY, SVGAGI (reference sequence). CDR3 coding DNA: TGTGCCAGCAGTTACTCCTGGGACAGTCACTCACCCCTCCACTTT. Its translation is CASSYSWDSHSPLHF.

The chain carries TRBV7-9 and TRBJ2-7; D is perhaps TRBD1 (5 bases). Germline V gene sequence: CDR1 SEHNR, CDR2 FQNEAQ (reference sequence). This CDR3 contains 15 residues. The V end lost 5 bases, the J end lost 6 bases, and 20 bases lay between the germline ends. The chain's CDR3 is CASSPDRGLSSEQYF. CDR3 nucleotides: TGTGCCAGCAGCCCTGATAGGGGCCTCTCGAGCGAGCAGTACTTC.

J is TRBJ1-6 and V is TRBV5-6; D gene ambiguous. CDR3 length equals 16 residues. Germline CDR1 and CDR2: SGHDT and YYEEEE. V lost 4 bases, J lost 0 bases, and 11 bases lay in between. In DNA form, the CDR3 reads TGTGCCAGCAGCAGACAACAGAACTCCTATAATTCACCCCTCCACTTT. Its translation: CASSRQQNSYNSPLHF. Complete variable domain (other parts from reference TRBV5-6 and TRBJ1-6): DAGVTQSPTHLIKTRGQQVTLRCSPKSGHDTVSWYQQALGQGPQFIFQYYEEEERQRGNFPDRFSGHQFPNYSSELNVNALLLGDSALYLCASSRQQNSYNSPLHFGNGTRLTVT.

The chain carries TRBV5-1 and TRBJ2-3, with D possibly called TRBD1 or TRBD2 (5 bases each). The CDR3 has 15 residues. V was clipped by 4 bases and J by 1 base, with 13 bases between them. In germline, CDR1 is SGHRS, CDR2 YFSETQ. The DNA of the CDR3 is TGCGCCAGCAGCAGCATGGGACGAGGCACAGATACGCAGTATTTT. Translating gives CASSSMGRGTDTQYF.

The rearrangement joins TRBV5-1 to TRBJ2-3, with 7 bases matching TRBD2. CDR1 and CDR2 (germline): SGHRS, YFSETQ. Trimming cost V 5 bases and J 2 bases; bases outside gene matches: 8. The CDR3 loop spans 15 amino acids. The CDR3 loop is CASRVQTSVTDTQYF. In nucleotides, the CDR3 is TGCGCCAGCAGAGTTCAAACTAGCGTCACAGATACGCAGTATTTT.

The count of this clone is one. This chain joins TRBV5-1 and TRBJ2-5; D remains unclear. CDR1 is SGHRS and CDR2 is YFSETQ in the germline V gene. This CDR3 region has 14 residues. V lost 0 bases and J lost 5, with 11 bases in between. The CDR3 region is CASSLGSSVETQYF. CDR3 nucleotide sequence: TGCGCCAGCAGCTTGGGATCTTCGGTGGAGACCCAGTACTTC.

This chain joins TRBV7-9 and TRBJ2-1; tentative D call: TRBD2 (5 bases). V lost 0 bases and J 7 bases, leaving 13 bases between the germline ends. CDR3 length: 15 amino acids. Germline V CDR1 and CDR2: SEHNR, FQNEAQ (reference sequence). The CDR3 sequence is CASSLASSRGNEQFF. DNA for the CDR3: TGTGCCAGCAGCTTAGCCTCGTCCCGAGGGAATGAGCAGTTCTTC.

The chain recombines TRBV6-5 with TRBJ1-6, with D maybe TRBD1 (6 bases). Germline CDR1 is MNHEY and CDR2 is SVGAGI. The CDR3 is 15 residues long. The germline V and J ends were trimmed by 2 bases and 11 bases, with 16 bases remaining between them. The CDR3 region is CASSYIVGGTAPLHF. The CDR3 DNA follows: TGTGCCAGCAGTTACATCGTCGGGGGCACGGCACCCCTCCACTTT.

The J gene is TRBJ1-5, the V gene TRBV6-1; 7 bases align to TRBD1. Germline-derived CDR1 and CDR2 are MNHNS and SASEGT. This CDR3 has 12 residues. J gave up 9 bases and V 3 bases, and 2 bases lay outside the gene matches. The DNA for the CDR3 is TGTGCCAGCAGTGACCCAGGGGGGCCCCAGCATTTT. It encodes CASSDPGGPQHF.

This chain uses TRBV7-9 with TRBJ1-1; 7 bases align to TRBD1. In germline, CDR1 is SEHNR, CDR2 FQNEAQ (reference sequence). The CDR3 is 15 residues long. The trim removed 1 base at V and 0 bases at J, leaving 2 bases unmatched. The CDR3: CASSLGQGVNTEAFF. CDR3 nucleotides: TGTGCCAGCAGCTTAGGACAGGGCGTGAACACTGAAGCTTTCTTT. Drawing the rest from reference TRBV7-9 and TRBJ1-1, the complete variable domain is DTGVSQNPRHKITKRGQNVTFRCDPISEHNRLYWYRQTLGQGPEFLTYFQNEAQLEKSRLLSDRFSAERPKGSFSTLEIQRTEQGDSAMYLCASSLGQGVNTEAFFGQGTRLTVV.

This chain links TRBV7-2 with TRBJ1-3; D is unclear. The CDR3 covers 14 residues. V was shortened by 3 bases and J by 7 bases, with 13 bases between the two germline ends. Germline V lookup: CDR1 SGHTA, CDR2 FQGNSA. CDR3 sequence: CASSFANIINTIYF. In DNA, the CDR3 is TGTGCCAGCAGCTTTGCCAATATTATCAACACCATATATTTT.

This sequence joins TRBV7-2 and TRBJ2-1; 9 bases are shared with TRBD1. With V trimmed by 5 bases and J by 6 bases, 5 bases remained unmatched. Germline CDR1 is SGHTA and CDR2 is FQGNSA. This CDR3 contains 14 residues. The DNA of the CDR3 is TGTGCCAGCAGCCAGGGACAGGGAGGCAATGAGCAGTTCTTC. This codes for CASSQGQGGNEQFF.

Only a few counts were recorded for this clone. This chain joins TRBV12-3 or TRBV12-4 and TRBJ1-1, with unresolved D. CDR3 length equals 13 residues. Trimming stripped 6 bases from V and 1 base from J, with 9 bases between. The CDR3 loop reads CASRGRGNTEAFF. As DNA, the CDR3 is TGTGCCAGCAGGGGTCGGGGGAACACTGAAGCTTTCTTT.

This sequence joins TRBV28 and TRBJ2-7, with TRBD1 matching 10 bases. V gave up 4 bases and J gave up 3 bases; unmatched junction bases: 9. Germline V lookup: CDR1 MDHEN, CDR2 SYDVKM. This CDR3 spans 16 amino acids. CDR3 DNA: TGTGCCAGCAGTTCGCGCTTGGGACAGGGGCGCTACGAGCAGTACTTC. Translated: CASSSRLGQGRYEQYF.

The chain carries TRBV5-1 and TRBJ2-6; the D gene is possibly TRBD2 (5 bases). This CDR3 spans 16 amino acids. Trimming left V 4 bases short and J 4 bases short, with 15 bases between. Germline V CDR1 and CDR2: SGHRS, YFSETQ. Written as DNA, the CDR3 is TGCGCCAGCAGCCGTGGAGATCCGGGAGGGGCCAACGTCCTGACTTTC. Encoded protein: CASSRGDPGGANVLTF.

The CDR3 nucleotides are TGTGCCAGTAGTCTGCTGGGGGGCGGAGATCAGCCCCAGCATTTT. Translating gives CASSLLGGGDQPQHF. The V and J genes are TRBV19 and TRBJ1-5; a weak D match, TRBD1 (6 bases). The CDR3 spans 15 residues. The V gene lost 5 bases and the J gene lost 5 bases, with 16 bases spanning the gap. The germline V gene encodes CDR1 LNHDA and CDR2 SQIVND (reference sequence).

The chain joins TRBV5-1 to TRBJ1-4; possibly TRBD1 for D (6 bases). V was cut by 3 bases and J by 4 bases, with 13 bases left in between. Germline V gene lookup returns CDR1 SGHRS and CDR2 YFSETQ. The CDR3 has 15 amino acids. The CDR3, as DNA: TGCGCCAGCAGCTCTTCCGGGACAAATAATGAAAAACTGTTTTTT. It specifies CASSSSGTNNEKLFF.

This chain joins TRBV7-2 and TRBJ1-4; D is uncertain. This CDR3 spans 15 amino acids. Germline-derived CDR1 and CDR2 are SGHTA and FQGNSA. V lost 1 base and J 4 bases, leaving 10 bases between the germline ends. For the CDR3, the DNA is TGTGCCAGCAGCTTAGATGGCGGGGATAATGAAAAACTGTTTTTT. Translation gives CASSLDGGDNEKLFF.

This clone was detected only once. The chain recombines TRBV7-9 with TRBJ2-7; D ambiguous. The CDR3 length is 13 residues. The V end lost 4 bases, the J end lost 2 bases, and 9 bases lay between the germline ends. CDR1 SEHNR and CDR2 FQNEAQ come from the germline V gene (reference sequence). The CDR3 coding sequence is TGTGCCAGCAGCTCTCCAAGAACCTACGAGCAGTACTTC. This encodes CASSSPRTYEQYF.

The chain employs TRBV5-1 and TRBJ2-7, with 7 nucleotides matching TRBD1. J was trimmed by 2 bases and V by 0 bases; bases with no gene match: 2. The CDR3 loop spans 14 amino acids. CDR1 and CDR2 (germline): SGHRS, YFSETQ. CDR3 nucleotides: TGCGCCAGCAGCTTGGGGGACAGTCCCTACGAGCAGTACTTC. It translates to CASSLGDSPYEQYF.